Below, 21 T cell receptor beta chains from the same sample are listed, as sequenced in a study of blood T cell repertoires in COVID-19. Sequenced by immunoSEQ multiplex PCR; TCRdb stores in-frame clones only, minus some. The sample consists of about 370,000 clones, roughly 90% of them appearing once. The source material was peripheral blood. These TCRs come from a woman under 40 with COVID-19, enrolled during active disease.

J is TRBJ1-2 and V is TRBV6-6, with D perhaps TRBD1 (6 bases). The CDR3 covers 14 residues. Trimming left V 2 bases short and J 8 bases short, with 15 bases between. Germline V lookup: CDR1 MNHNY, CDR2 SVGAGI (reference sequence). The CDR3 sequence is CASSYEGRGGGYTF. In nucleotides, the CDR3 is TGTGCCAGCAGTTACGAGGGTCGGGGGGGCGGCTACACCTTC.

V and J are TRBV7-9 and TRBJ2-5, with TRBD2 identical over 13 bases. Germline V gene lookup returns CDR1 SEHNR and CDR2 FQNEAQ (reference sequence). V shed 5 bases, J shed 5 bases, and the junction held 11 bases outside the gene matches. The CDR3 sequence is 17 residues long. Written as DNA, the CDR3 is TGTGCCAGCAGCGAGCGACTAGCGGGGGGCAGAGTCGAGACCCAGTACTTC. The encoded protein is CASSERLAGGRVETQYF.

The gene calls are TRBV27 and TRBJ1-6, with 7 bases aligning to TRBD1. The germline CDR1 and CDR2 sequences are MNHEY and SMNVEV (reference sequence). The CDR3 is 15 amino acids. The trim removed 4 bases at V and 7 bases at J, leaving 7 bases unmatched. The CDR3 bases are TGTGCCAGCAGTTGGCGACAGGGACAGAATTCACCCCTCCACTTT. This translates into CASSWRQGQNSPLHF.

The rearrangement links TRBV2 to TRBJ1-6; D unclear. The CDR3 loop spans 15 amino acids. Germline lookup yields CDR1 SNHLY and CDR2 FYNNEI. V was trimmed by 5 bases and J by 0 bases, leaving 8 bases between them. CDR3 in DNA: TGTGCCAGCAGTCCACAGAGCTCCTATAATTCACCCCTCCACTTT. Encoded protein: CASSPQSSYNSPLHF.

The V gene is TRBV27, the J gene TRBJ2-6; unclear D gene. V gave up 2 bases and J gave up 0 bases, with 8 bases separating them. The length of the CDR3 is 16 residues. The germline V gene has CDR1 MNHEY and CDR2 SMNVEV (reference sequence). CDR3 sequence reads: CASSLPLSSGANVLTF. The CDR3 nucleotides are TGTGCCAGCAGTTTACCCCTTTCCTCTGGGGCCAACGTCCTGACTTTC.

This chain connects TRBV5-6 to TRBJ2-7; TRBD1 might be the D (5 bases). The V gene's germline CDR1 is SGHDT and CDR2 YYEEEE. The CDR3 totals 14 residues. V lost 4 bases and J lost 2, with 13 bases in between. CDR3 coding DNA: TGTGCCAGCAGCCTGTATGACAGAGCCTACGAGCAGTACGTC. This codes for CASSLYDRAYEQYV.

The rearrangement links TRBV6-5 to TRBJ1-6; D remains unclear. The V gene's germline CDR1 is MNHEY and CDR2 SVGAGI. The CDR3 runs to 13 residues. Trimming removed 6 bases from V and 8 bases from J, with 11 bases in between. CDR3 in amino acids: CASRPAQDSPLHF. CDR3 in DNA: TGTGCCAGCAGGCCCGCGCAGGATTCACCCCTCCACTTT.

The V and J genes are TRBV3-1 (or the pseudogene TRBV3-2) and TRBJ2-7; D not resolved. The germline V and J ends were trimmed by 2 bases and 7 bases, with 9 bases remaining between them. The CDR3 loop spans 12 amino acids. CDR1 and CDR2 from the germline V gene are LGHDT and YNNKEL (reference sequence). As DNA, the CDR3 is TGTGCCAGCAGCCAACTCCAAGCGGAGCAGTACTTC. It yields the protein CASSQLQAEQYF.

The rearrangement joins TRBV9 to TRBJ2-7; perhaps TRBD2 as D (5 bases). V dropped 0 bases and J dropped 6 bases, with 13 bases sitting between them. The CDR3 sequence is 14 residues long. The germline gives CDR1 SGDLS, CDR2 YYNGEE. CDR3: CASSVGFEGGEQYF. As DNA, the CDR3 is TGTGCCAGCAGCGTAGGGTTTGAGGGCGGCGAGCAGTACTTC.

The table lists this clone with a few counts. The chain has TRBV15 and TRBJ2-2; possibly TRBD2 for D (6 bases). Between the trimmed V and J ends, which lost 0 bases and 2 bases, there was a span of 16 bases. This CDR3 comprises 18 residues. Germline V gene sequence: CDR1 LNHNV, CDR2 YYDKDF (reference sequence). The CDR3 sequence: CATSRDWTRRENTGELFF. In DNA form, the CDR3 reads TGTGCCACCAGCAGAGATTGGACCCGGCGGGAAAACACCGGGGAGCTGTTTTTT. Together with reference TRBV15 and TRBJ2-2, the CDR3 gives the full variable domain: DAMVIQNPRYQVTQFGKPVTLSCSQTLNHNVMYWYQQKSSQAPKLLFHYYDKDFNNEADTPDNFQSRRPNTSFCFLDIRSPGLGDTAMYLCATSRDWTRRENTGELFFGEGSRLTVL.

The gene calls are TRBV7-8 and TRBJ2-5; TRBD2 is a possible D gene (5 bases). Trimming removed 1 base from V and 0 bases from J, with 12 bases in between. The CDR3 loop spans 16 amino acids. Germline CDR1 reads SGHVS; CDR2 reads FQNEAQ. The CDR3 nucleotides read TGTGCCAGCAGCTTAGAATCGGCCGGGAACCAAGAGACCCAGTACTTC. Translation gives CASSLESAGNQETQYF.

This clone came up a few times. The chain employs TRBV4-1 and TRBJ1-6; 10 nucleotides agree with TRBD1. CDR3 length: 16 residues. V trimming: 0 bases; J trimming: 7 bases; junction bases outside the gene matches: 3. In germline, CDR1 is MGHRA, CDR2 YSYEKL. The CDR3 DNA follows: TGCGCCAGCAGCCAAGAGGGGACAGGGGCCAATTCACCCCTCCACTTT. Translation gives CASSQEGTGANSPLHF.

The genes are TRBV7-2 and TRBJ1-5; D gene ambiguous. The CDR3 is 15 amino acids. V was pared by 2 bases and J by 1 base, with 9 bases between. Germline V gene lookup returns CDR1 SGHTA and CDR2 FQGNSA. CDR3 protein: CASSLLSESNQPQHF. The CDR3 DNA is TGTGCCAGCAGCTTATTATCAGAAAGCAATCAGCCCCAGCATTTT.

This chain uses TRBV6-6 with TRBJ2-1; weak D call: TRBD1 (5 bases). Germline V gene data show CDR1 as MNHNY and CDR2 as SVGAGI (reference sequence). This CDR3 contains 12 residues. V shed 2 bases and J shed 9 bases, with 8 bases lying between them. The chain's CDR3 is CASSYQGREQFF. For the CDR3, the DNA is TGTGCCAGCAGTTACCAGGGTCGTGAGCAGTTCTTC.

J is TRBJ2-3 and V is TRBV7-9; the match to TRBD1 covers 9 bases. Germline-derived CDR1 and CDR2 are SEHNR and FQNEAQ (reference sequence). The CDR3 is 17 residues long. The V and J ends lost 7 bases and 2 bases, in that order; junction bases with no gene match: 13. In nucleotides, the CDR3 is TGTGCCAGCACAAAAGAGGGGACAGGGTCCCCCACAGATACGCAGTATTTT. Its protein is CASTKEGTGSPTDTQYF.

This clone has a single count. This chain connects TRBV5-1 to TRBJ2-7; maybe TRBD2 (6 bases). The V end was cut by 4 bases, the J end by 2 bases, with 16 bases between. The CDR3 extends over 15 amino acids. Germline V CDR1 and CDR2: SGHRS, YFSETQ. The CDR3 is CASSPDPPGAYEQYV. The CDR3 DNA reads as TGCGCCAGCAGCCCCGATCCCCCGGGGGCCTACGAGCAGTACGTC.

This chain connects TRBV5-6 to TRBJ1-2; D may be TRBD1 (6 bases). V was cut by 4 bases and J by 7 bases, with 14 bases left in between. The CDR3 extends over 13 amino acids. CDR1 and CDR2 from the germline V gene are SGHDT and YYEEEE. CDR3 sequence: CASSTGTTPGYTF. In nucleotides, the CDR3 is TGTGCCAGCAGCACCGGGACAACACCTGGCTACACCTTC. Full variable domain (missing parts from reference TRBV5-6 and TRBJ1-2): DAGVTQSPTHLIKTRGQQVTLRCSPKSGHDTVSWYQQALGQGPQFIFQYYEEEERQRGNFPDRFSGHQFPNYSSELNVNALLLGDSALYLCASSTGTTPGYTFGSGTRLTVV.

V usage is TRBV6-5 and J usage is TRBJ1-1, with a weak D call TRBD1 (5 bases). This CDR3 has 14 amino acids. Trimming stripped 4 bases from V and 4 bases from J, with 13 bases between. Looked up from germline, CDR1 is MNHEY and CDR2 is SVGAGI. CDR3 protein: CASSSQGVGTEAFF. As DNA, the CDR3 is TGTGCCAGCAGTTCTCAGGGTGTAGGCACTGAAGCTTTCTTT.

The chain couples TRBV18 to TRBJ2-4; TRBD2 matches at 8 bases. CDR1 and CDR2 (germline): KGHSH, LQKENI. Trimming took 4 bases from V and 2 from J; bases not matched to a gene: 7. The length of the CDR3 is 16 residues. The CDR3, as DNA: TGTGCCAGCTCACTAGGAAGCGGGGGAACCAAAAACATTCAGTACTTC. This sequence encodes CASSLGSGGTKNIQYF.

As DNA, the CDR3 is TGTGCCAGCAGTTACGAGGGGGCAGTATCACCCCTCCACTTT. Its translation: CASSYEGAVSPLHF. This chain connects TRBV6-5 to TRBJ1-6, with 7 bases identical to TRBD1. Germline CDR1 and CDR2: MNHEY and SVGAGI. V lost 2 bases and J lost 10; bases outside the gene matches: 5. This CDR3 spans 14 amino acids.

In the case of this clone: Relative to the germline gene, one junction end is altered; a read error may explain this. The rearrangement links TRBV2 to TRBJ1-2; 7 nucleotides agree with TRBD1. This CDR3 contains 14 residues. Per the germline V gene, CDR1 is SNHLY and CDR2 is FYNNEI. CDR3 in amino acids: CASNEQGYAYGYTF. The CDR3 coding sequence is TGTGCCAGCAATGAACAGGGGTATGCCTATGGCTACACCTTC.